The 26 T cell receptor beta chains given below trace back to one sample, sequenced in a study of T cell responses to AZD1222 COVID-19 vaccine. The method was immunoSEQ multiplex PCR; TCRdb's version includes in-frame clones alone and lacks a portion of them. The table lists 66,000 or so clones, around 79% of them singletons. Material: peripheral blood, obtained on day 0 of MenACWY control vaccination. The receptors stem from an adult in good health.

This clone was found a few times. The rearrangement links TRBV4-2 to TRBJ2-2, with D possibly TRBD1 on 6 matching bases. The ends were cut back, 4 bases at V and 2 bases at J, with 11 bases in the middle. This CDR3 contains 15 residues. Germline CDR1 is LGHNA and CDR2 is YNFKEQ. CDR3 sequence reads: CASSPGDRNTGELFF. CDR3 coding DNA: TGTGCCAGCAGCCCAGGGGATCGAAACACCGGGGAGCTGTTTTTT.

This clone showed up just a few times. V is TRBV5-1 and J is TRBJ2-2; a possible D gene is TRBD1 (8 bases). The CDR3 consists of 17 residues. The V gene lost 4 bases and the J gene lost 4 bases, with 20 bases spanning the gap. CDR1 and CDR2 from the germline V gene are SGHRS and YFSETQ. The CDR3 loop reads CASSPIGQGGSTGELFF. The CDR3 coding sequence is TGCGCCAGCAGCCCCATTGGACAGGGCGGGAGCACCGGGGAGCTGTTTTTT.

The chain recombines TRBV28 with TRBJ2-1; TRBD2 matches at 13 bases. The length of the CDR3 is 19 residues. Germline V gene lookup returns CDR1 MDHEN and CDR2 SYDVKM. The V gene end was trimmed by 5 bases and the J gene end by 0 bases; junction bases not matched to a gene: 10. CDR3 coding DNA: TGTGCCAGCAGTCTGAGGACTAGCGGGAGCCGACCCTCCTACAATGAGCAGTTCTTC. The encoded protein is CASSLRTSGSRPSYNEQFF.

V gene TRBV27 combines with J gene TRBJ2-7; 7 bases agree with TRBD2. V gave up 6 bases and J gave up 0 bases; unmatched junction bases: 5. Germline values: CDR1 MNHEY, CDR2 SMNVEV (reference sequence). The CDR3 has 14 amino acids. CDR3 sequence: CASSVQRDSYEQYF. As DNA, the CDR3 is TGTGCCAGCAGCGTACAGCGGGACTCCTACGAGCAGTACTTC.

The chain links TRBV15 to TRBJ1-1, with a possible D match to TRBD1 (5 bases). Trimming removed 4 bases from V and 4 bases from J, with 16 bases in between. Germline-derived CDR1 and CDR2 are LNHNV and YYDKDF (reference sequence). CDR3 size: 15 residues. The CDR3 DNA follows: TGTGCCACCAGCAAAGACCGGGACCCCGTCACTGAAGCTTTCTTT. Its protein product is CATSKDRDPVTEAFF.

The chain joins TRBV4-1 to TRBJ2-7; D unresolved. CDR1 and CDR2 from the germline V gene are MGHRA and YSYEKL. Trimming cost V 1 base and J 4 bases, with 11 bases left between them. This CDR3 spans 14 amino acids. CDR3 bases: TGCGCCAGCAGCCAAGCGGAATCGGGTTACGAGCAGTACTTC. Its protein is CASSQAESGYEQYF.

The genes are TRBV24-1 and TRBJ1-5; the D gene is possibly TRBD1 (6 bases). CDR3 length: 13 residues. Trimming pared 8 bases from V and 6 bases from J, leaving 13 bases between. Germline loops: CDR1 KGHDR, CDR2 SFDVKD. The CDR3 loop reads CATNNRESQPQHF. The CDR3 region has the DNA TGTGCCACCAATAACAGGGAAAGTCAGCCCCAGCATTTT.

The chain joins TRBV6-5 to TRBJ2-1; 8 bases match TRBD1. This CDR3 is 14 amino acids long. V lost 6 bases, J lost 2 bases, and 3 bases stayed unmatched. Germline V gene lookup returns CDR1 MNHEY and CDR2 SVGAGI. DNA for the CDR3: TGTGCCAGCAGAAGGACAGGGACCTACAATGAGCAGTTCTTC. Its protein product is CASRRTGTYNEQFF.

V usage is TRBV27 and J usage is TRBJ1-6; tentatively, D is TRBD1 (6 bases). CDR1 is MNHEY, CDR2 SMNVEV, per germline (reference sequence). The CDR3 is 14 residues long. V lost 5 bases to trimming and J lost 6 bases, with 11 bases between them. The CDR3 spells CASSRGQINSPLHF. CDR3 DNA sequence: TGTGCCAGCAGTCGCGGACAGATTAATTCACCCCTCCACTTT.

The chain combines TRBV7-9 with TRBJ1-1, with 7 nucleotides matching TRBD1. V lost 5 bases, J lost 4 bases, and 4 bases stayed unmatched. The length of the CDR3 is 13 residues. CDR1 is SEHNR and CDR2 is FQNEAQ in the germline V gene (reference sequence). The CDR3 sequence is CASSNAGGTEAFF. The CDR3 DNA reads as TGTGCCAGCAGCAACGCAGGGGGCACTGAAGCTTTCTTT.

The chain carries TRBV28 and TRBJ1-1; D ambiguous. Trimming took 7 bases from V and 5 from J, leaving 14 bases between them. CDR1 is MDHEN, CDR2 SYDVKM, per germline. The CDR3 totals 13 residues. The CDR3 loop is CASTKTRGTEAFF. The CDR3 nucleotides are TGTGCCAGCACTAAGACGAGAGGGACTGAAGCTTTCTTT.

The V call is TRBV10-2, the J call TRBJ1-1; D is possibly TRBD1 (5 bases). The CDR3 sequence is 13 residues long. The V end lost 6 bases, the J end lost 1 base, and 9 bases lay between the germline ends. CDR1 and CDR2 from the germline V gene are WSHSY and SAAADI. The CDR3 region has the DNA TGCGCCAGCAGGTTGACAGCGAACACTGAAGCTTTCTTT. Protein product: CASRLTANTEAFF.

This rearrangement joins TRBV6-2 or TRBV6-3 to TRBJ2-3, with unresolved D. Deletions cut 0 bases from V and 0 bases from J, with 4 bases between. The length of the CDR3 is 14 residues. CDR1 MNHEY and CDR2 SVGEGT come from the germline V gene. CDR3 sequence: CASSYSDSTDTQYF. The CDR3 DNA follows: TGTGCCAGCAGTTACTCGGACAGCACAGATACGCAGTATTTT.

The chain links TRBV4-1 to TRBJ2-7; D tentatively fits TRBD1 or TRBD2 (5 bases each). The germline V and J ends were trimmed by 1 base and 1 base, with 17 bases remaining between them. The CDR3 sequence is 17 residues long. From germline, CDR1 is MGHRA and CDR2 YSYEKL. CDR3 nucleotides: TGCGCCAGCAGCCAAGTTCCTCTTGGGACGTCGTCCTACGAGCAGTACTTC. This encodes CASSQVPLGTSSYEQYF.

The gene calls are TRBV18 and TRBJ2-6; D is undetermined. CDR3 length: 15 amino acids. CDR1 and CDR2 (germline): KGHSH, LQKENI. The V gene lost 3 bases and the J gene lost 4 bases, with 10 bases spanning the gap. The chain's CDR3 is CASSPLGAGANVLTF. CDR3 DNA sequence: TGTGCCAGCTCACCTTTGGGTGCCGGGGCCAACGTCCTGACTTTC.

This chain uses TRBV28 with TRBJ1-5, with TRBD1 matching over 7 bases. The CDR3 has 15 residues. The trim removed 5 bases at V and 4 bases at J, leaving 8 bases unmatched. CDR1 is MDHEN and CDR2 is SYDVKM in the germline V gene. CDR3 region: CASSLLGTANQPQHF. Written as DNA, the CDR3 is TGTGCCAGCAGTCTCCTCGGGACAGCTAATCAGCCCCAGCATTTT.

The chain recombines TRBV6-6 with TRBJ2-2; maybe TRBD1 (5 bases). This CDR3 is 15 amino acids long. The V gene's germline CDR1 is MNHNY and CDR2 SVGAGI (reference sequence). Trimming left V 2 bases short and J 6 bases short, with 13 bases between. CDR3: CASSYKGREAGELFF. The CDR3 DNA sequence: TGTGCCAGCAGTTACAAGGGCAGGGAAGCCGGGGAGCTGTTTTTT.

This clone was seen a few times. The CDR3 DNA sequence: TGTGCCACCCGGCCGGTAAGGGCCGGGGAGCTGTTTTTT. It specifies CATRPVRAGELFF. The V and J genes are TRBV15 and TRBJ2-2; D not certain. Germline CDR1 reads LNHNV; CDR2 reads YYDKDF (reference sequence). This CDR3 region has 13 residues. The V gene lost 8 bases and the J gene lost 6 bases, with 13 bases spanning the gap.

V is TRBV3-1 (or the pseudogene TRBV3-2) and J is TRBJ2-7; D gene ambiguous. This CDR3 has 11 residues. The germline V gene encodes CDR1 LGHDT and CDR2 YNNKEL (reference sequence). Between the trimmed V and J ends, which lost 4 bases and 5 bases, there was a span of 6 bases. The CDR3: CASSRNHEQYF. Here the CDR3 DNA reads TGTGCCAGCAGCCGGAACCACGAGCAGTACTTC.

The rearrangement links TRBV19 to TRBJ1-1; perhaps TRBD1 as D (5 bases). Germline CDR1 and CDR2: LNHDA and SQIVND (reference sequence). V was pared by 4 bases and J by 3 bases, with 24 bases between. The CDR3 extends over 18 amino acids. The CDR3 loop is CASSKPGGWVWSDTEAFF. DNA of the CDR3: TGTGCCAGTAGTAAGCCTGGGGGTTGGGTCTGGTCGGACACTGAAGCTTTCTTT.

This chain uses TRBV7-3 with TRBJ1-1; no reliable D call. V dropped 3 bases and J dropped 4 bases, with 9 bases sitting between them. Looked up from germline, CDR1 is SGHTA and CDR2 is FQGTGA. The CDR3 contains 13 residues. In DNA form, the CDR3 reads TGTGCCAGCAGCTTGGGATGGGGCACTGAAGCTTTCTTT. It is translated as CASSLGWGTEAFF. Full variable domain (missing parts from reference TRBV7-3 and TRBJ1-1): GAGVSQTPSNKVTEKGKYVELRCDPISGHTALYWYRQSLGQGPEFLIYFQGTGAADDSGLPNDRFFAVRPEGSVSTLKIQRTERGDSAVYLCASSLGWGTEAFFGQGTRLTVV.

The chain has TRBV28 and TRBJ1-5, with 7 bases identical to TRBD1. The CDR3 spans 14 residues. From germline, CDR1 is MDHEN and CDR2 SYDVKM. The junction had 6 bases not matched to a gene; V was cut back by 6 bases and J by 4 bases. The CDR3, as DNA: TGTGCCAGCAGGGAGACAGGGAGAAATCAGCCCCAGCATTTT. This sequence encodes CASRETGRNQPQHF.

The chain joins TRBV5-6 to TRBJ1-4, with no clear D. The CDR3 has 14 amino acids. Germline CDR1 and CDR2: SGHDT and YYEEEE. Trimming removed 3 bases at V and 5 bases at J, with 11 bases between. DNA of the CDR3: TGTGCCAGCAGCTCGGACTCGTTCAATGAAAAACTGTTTTTT. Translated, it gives CASSSDSFNEKLFF.

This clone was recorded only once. The CDR3 sequence is CASSLDGTLQGYTF. Here the CDR3 DNA reads TGTGCCAGCAGCTTAGATGGGACCTTACAAGGCTACACCTTC. The chain is built from TRBV7-9 and TRBJ1-2; D possibly corresponds to TRBD1 (5 bases). This CDR3 comprises 14 residues. From germline, CDR1 is SEHNR and CDR2 FQNEAQ (reference sequence). V was trimmed by 1 base and J by 8 bases, leaving 14 bases between them. Drawing the rest from reference TRBV7-9 and TRBJ1-2, the complete variable domain is DTGVSQNPRHKITKRGQNVTFRCDPISEHNRLYWYRQTLGQGPEFLTYFQNEAQLEKSRLLSDRFSAERPKGSFSTLEIQRTEQGDSAMYLCASSLDGTLQGYTFGSGTRLTVV.

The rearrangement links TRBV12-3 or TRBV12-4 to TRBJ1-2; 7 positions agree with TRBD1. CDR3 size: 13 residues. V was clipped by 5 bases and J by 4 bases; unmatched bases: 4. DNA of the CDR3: TGTGCCAGCAGTGCTGACAGGGCCTATGGCTACACCTTC. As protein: CASSADRAYGYTF.

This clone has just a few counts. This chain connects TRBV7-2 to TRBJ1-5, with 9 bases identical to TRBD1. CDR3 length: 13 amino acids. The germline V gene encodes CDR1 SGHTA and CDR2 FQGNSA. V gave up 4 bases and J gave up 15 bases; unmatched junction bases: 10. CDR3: CASSSTGQGKRHF. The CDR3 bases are TGTGCCAGCAGCTCAACCGGACAGGGGAAGAGGCATTTT.